The next 31 T cell receptor beta chains were all read from a single sample in a study of persistence of HIV-infected CD4 T cells. Sequencing used immunoSEQ version 4 in survey mode. Sequencing was performed with immunoSEQ multiplex PCR; in TCRdb, only in-frame clones are kept and a portion is missing. Of 35,000 to 40,000 clones in the sample, approximately 84% were seen once. Lysates of CMV-infected fibroblasts at 9.5 to 10 ug/mL stimulated these cells. CD40L/CD69 double-negative CD45RO-high memory CD4+ T cells were collected. Their specific antigens are unknown. This specimen was CD4+ T cells sorted from PBMCs after 18-hour stimulation, taken from a patient who received antiretroviral therapy. Receptors originate from an adult man with HIV who was CMV-seropositive.

The chain has TRBV7-2 and TRBJ1-4, with 7 bases aligning to TRBD1. The CDR3 extends over 16 amino acids. The V segment lost 1 base and the J segment 5 bases; nucleotides outside the gene matches: 7. The germline V gene has CDR1 SGHTA and CDR2 FQGNSA. CDR3 protein: CASSLGWKGANEKLFF. CDR3 nucleotides: TGTGCCAGCAGCTTAGGGTGGAAGGGGGCGAATGAAAAACTGTTTTTT.

The chain recombines TRBV6-5 with TRBJ2-5; 8 bases align to TRBD1. The CDR3 contains 15 residues. CDR1 MNHEY and CDR2 SVGAGI come from the germline V gene. After removal of 7 bases from V and 0 bases from J, the junction contained 7 bases not matched to a gene. The chain's CDR3 is CASKKGQEYQETQYF. CDR3 DNA sequence: TGTGCCAGCAAAAAGGGACAGGAGTACCAAGAGACCCAGTACTTC.

J is TRBJ2-3 and V is TRBV7-3, with D tentatively TRBD2 (6 bases). Germline lookup yields CDR1 SGHTA and CDR2 FQGTGA. The ends were cut back, 2 bases at V and 2 bases at J, with 8 bases in the middle. The CDR3 has 14 amino acids. The CDR3 spells CASSLGGFTDTQYF. The CDR3 nucleotides read TGTGCCAGCAGCTTAGGAGGGTTCACAGATACGCAGTATTTT.

This clone appeared a single time. V and J are TRBV24-1 and TRBJ2-1; TRBD1 matches 10 bases. The CDR3 has 18 amino acids. The junction had 12 bases not matched to a gene; V was cut back by 0 bases and J by 8 bases. Germline CDR1 KGHDR, CDR2 SFDVKD. CDR3 amino acids: CATSDLGSRDRGAYEQFF. DNA of the CDR3: TGTGCCACCAGTGATTTGGGATCCCGGGACAGGGGTGCATATGAGCAGTTCTTC.

V gene TRBV19 combines with J gene TRBJ1-6; D remains ambiguous. Trimming removed 5 bases at V and 0 bases at J, with 5 bases between. The CDR3 has 14 residues. Germline loops: CDR1 LNHDA, CDR2 SQIVND (reference sequence). CDR3: CASSEGSYNSPLHF. The CDR3 DNA follows: TGTGCCAGTAGTGAGGGCTCCTATAATTCACCCCTCCACTTT.

The chain has TRBV12-5 and TRBJ1-2, with D possibly being TRBD1 (6 bases). Germline lookup yields CDR1 LGHNT and CDR2 FRNRAP. The CDR3 is 17 amino acids. V was trimmed by 4 bases and J by 0 bases, leaving 18 bases between them. The CDR3 nucleotides read TGTGCTAGTGGTTCCCGGGGGCGCGTACTTACTAACTATGGCTACACCTTC. Its protein is CASGSRGRVLTNYGYTF.

The table lists this clone with a count of one. The rearrangement uses TRBV18 and TRBJ1-1; D remains ambiguous. The CDR3 totals 13 residues. CDR1 and CDR2 (germline): KGHSH, LQKENI. V dropped 6 bases and J dropped 1 base, with 9 bases sitting between them. The CDR3: CASSQQKNTEAFF. CDR3 DNA sequence: TGTGCCAGCTCCCAACAAAAGAACACTGAAGCTTTCTTT. The full variable domain, in which reference TRBV18 and TRBJ1-1 provide the parts outside the CDR3, is NAGVMQNPRHLVRRRGQEARLRCSPMKGHSHVYWYRQLPEEGLKFMVYLQKENIIDESGMPKERFSAEFPKEGPSILRIQQVVRGDSAAYFCASSQQKNTEAFFGQGTRLTVV.

The chain employs TRBV19 and TRBJ2-7; 9 nucleotides align to TRBD1. Losses at the gene ends were 9 bases for V and 2 bases for J; bases not matched to a gene: 8. Germline V gene data show CDR1 as LNHDA and CDR2 as SQIVND (reference sequence). The CDR3 covers 14 residues. CDR3 residues: CASRVTGGTYEQYF. For the CDR3, the DNA is TGTGCCAGCCGGGTTACAGGGGGCACCTACGAGCAGTACTTC.

The genes are TRBV9 and TRBJ1-1; a weak D match, TRBD1 (5 bases). V was pared by 4 bases and J by 3 bases, with 13 bases between. CDR1 and CDR2 (germline): SGDLS, YYNGEE. The CDR3 covers 14 residues. DNA of the CDR3: TGTGCCAGCAGCCCCCAGGGCACCGACACTGAAGCTTTCTTT. Amino acid sequence: CASSPQGTDTEAFF.

The chain recombines TRBV9 with TRBJ2-2; TRBD1 matches 9 bases. The germline gives CDR1 SGDLS, CDR2 YYNGEE. The CDR3 runs 15 residues. Trimming cost V 3 bases and J 5 bases; bases outside gene matches: 5. The CDR3 region is CASSARDRETGELFF. The CDR3 nucleotides are TGTGCCAGCAGCGCCCGGGACAGGGAAACCGGGGAGCTGTTTTTT.

V is TRBV5-1 and J is TRBJ1-2, with unresolved D. Germline values: CDR1 SGHRS, CDR2 YFSETQ. The V end lost 7 bases, the J end lost 0 bases, and 16 bases lay between the germline ends. This CDR3 comprises 15 residues. The CDR3 here is CASSRTGEPNYGYTF. The CDR3 DNA follows: TGCGCCAGCTCGCGAACGGGAGAACCTAACTATGGCTACACCTTC.

The rearrangement joins TRBV19 to TRBJ2-1; 9 nucleotides agree with TRBD2. Unmatched junction bases numbered 6, after V lost 6 bases and J lost 3 bases. The CDR3 has 15 residues. Germline CDR1 and CDR2: LNHDA and SQIVND (reference sequence). The CDR3 loop reads CASRGLSGGYNEQFF. The CDR3 DNA reads as TGTGCCAGTAGGGGCCTTAGCGGGGGCTACAATGAGCAGTTCTTC.

The V call is TRBV4-1, the J call TRBJ1-1; D is unresolved. CDR3 length equals 16 residues. Trimming removed 1 base at V and 1 base at J, with 13 bases between. Germline V gives CDR1 MGHRA, CDR2 YSYEKL. The CDR3 region is CASSQVSSRQNTEAFF. DNA of the CDR3: TGCGCCAGCAGCCAAGTTTCGTCGCGGCAGAACACTGAAGCTTTCTTT.

As regards this clone: The same CDR3 arises from other DNA sequences in this sample as well. This chain joins TRBV7-8 and TRBJ1-1, with TRBD1 matching over 7 bases. This CDR3 has 14 residues. Germline V gene sequence: CDR1 SGHVS, CDR2 FQNEAQ. The trim removed 3 bases at V and 2 bases at J, leaving 3 bases unmatched. DNA of the CDR3: TGTGCCAGCAGCTTGGGGACAGCCAACACTGAAGCTTTCTTT. It translates to CASSLGTANTEAFF.

This chain joins TRBV15 and TRBJ2-7; D remains ambiguous. The length of the CDR3 is 13 residues. Per the germline V gene, CDR1 is LNHNV and CDR2 is YYDKDF (reference sequence). Trimming shortened V by 5 bases and J by 6 bases, and 14 bases separated the two germline ends. This chain's CDR3 is CATSYEKASEQYF. The CDR3 coding sequence is TGTGCCACCAGCTACGAGAAGGCGAGCGAGCAGTACTTC.

This clone came up once. CDR3 protein: CASSVGAGRSTGELFF. CDR3 nucleotides: TGTGCCAGCAGCGTAGGGGCGGGACGCTCTACCGGGGAGCTGTTTTTT. The chain links TRBV9 to TRBJ2-2; D perhaps matches TRBD2 (6 bases). The CDR3 consists of 16 residues. V was trimmed by 0 bases and J by 5 bases, leaving 14 bases between them. Germline values: CDR1 SGDLS, CDR2 YYNGEE.

This chain links TRBV7-7 with TRBJ2-5, with TRBD1 matching 9 bases. V was clipped by 3 bases and J by 5 bases; unmatched bases: 7. The CDR3 is made up of 15 amino acids. Per germline, CDR1 SSHAT and CDR2 FNYEAQ (reference sequence). This CDR3 is CASSLNRGRVETQYF. The CDR3 coding sequence is TGTGCCAGCAGCTTGAACAGGGGGCGCGTGGAGACCCAGTACTTC.

V is TRBV24-1 and J is TRBJ2-2, with TRBD1 matching over 12 bases. CDR3 length: 14 amino acids. J gave up 5 bases and V 10 bases, and 4 bases lay outside the gene matches. Germline CDR1 and CDR2: KGHDR and SFDVKD. CDR3 residues: CATKGQGATGELFF. Here the CDR3 DNA reads TGTGCCACGAAGGGACAGGGGGCTACCGGGGAGCTGTTTTTT.

This chain connects TRBV6-6 to TRBJ1-1; D is ambiguous. The CDR3 consists of 14 residues. CDR1 and CDR2 from the germline V gene are MNHNY and SVGAGI (reference sequence). Trimming shortened V by 7 bases and J by 6 bases, and 18 bases separated the two germline ends. The CDR3 sequence is CASNSNYGSPEAFF. DNA for the CDR3: TGTGCCAGCAATTCCAATTATGGCTCACCTGAAGCTTTCTTT.

CDR3 sequence: CASSLGNHGYTF. CDR3 coding DNA: TGTGCCAGCAGTTTGGGGAACCATGGCTACACCTTC. V usage is TRBV3-1 (or the pseudogene TRBV3-2) and J usage is TRBJ1-2; D unclear. Germline V gives CDR1 LGHDT, CDR2 YNNKEL (reference sequence). This CDR3 comprises 12 residues. Trimming stripped 6 bases from V and 6 bases from J, with 11 bases between.

This clone was seen just once. The chain couples TRBV6-6 to TRBJ2-3, with TRBD2 identical over 9 bases. The germline gives CDR1 MNHNY, CDR2 SVGAGI (reference sequence). The CDR3 spans 16 residues. V lost 6 bases to trimming and J lost 4 bases; unmatched junction nucleotides: 11. Here the CDR3 DNA reads TGTGCCAGCAGGCAAAGGGGACTAGCCGGAGCAGATACGCAGTATTTT. Translating gives CASRQRGLAGADTQYF.

The chain recombines TRBV9 with TRBJ2-3; 7 bases are a match to TRBD2. After removal of 3 bases from V and 2 bases from J, the junction contained 12 bases not matched to a gene. The CDR3 has 17 residues. The germline V gene has CDR1 SGDLS and CDR2 YYNGEE. The CDR3 coding sequence is TGTGCCAGCAGCGAGGGAGGGCACAGGAGGGTCACAGATACGCAGTATTTT. This sequence encodes CASSEGGHRRVTDTQYF.

The CDR3: CASSLIDLYSNQPQHF. CDR3 bases: TGTGCCAGCAGTTTAATTGACTTATATAGCAATCAGCCCCAGCATTTT. V and J are TRBV28 and TRBJ1-5; D gene ambiguous. Looked up from germline, CDR1 is MDHEN and CDR2 is SYDVKM. The CDR3 contains 16 residues. With 2 bases removed from V and 0 bases from J, the gap between germline ends came to 11 bases.

V gene TRBV25-1 combines with J gene TRBJ2-1, with a possible D match to TRBD1 (6 bases). This CDR3 region has 16 residues. CDR1 is MGHDK, CDR2 SYGVNS, per germline. Trimming removed 2 bases from V and 7 bases from J, with 18 bases in between. CDR3 sequence: CASSEPGTRGRNEQFF. The CDR3 DNA follows: TGTGCCAGCAGTGAACCCGGGACAAGGGGTAGAAATGAGCAGTTCTTC.

J is TRBJ2-2 and V is TRBV5-4; D is unresolved. Per the germline V gene, CDR1 is SGHNT and CDR2 is YYREEE (reference sequence). CDR3 length: 17 residues. The V gene lost 0 bases and the J gene lost 2 bases, with 14 bases spanning the gap. The CDR3 here is CASSLDLESSNTGELFF. In nucleotides, the CDR3 is TGTGCCAGCAGCTTGGATTTAGAGTCTAGTAACACCGGGGAGCTGTTTTTT.

The J gene is TRBJ1-3, the V gene TRBV19; D is ambiguous. CDR1 LNHDA and CDR2 SQIVND come from the germline V gene (reference sequence). This CDR3 region has 13 residues. V lost 4 bases to trimming and J lost 8 bases, with 12 bases between them. The DNA for the CDR3 is TGTGCCAGTAGTACCTACCAATCGGACACCATATATTTT. Protein product: CASSTYQSDTIYF.

J is TRBJ1-1 and V is TRBV6-1; D not resolved. The V and J ends lost 2 bases and 7 bases respectively, with 8 bases between them. Germline V gene data show CDR1 as MNHNS and CDR2 as SASEGT. The CDR3 totals 12 residues. The CDR3 loop is CASSERENEAFF. CDR3 coding DNA: TGTGCCAGCAGTGAACGTGAAAATGAAGCTTTCTTT.

The CDR3 is CASSRTGGVDTQYF. As DNA, the CDR3 is TGCGCCAGCAGCCGGACAGGGGGCGTAGATACGCAGTATTTT. The V and J genes are TRBV5-1 and TRBJ2-3, with TRBD1 matching over 11 bases. The V gene's germline CDR1 is SGHRS and CDR2 YFSETQ. Losses at the gene ends were 4 bases for V and 5 bases for J; bases not matched to a gene: 3. CDR3 length: 14 residues.

V is TRBV15 and J is TRBJ1-5; no clear D. CDR3 size: 16 residues. V lost 0 bases and J 1 base, leaving 10 bases between the germline ends. CDR1 and CDR2 from the germline V gene are LNHNV and YYDKDF (reference sequence). The CDR3 nucleotides read TGTGCCACCAGCAGAGATGGAGTTTTAAGCAATCAGCCCCAGCATTTT. It codes for CATSRDGVLSNQPQHF.

This rearrangement joins TRBV7-2 to TRBJ2-3; D may correspond to TRBD1 or TRBD2 (6 bases each). Trimming cost V 1 base and J 1 base, with 15 bases left between them. This CDR3 is 17 amino acids long. Germline lookup yields CDR1 SGHTA and CDR2 FQGNSA. CDR3: CASSLGARGGGTDTQYF. CDR3 sequence (DNA): TGTGCCAGCAGCTTAGGAGCCAGGGGAGGCGGCACAGATACGCAGTATTTT.

This clone was picked up a small number of times. The chain combines TRBV5-5 with TRBJ1-1; D perhaps matches TRBD1 (5 bases). The germline V gene encodes CDR1 SGHKS and CDR2 YYEKEE (reference sequence). The CDR3 is 14 residues long. V was pared by 0 bases and J by 5 bases, with 11 bases between. The CDR3 here is CASSLVGRATEAFF. The DNA of the CDR3 is TGTGCCAGCAGCTTGGTGGGCAGGGCGACTGAAGCTTTCTTT.